The 20 T cell receptor beta chains reported below all come from one sample, sequenced in a study of human T cells and chemical hapten exposure. Time point specified: patch test 3, about 24 weeks after DPC sensitization. The treatment: therapeutic diphenylcyclopropenone sensitization with weekly scalp DPC. Each CDR3 protein is one row after TCRdb ran MiXCR on the RACE reads. This table holds more than 150,000 distinct CDR3 sequences, 20% to 25% found once. The sequencing here drew on whole blood, taken in connection with sensitization to the hapten diphenylcyclopropenone (DPC). These receptors all stem from a woman aged 40 to 55 with alopecia areata. Some clones in this sample may be carry-over from other donors' samples.

This clonotype showed up just a few times. This chain uses TRBV5-1 with TRBJ2-7; 11 bases fit TRBD2. CDR3 length: 15 amino acids. V shed 0 bases and J 7 bases; nucleotides not matched to a gene: 6. Per germline, CDR1 SGHRS and CDR2 YFSETQ. CDR3 sequence (DNA): TGCGCCAGCAGCTTGGCGACTAGCGGGATAGAAGAGCAGTACTTC. Translation gives CASSLATSGIEEQYF.

This clonotype was found a few times. This chain joins TRBV4-1 and TRBJ1-5, with D unclear. The germline V gene encodes CDR1 MGHRA and CDR2 YSYEKL. This CDR3 region has 12 residues. V dropped 0 bases and J dropped 9 bases, with 6 bases sitting between them. The CDR3 reads CASSQEYGPQHF. The CDR3 nucleotides are TGCGCCAGCAGCCAAGAATATGGGCCCCAGCATTTT.

The CDR3 nucleotides read TGCGCCAGCTTCTGGGGACAGGGGAGGAATGAGCAGTTCTTC. Translating it yields CASFWGQGRNEQFF. The V gene is TRBV5-1, the J gene TRBJ2-1, with 10 bases fitting TRBD1. Germline V gene data show CDR1 as SGHRS and CDR2 as YFSETQ. This CDR3 spans 14 amino acids. Trimming at V came to 7 bases and at J to 7 bases, leaving 8 bases not matched to a gene. Complete variable domain (other parts from reference TRBV5-1 and TRBJ2-1): KAGVTQTPRYLIKTRGQQVTLSCSPISGHRSVSWYQQTPGQGLQFLFEYFSETQRNKGNFPGRFSGRQFSNSRSEMNVSTLELGDSALYLCASFWGQGRNEQFFGPGTRLTVL.

This clonotype was counted only a few times. The chain has TRBV10-3 and TRBJ2-1; no reliable D call. CDR1 is ENHRY and CDR2 is SYGVKD in the germline V gene. The CDR3 consists of 13 residues. V gave up 8 bases and J gave up 6 bases, with 14 bases separating them. CDR3 nucleotide sequence: TGTGCCATCGCCCGTTCCCCGGCCAATGAGCAGTTCTTC. Translation gives CAIARSPANEQFF.

This clonotype has at least ten counts. This sequence joins TRBV15 and TRBJ1-2; perhaps TRBD1 as D (5 bases). The CDR3 length is 15 residues. V lost 0 bases and J 4 bases, leaving 12 bases between the germline ends. Germline V gives CDR1 LNHNV, CDR2 YYDKDF (reference sequence). In DNA form, the CDR3 reads TGTGCCACCAGCAGAGATCAGGGCTGGGCCTATGGCTACACCTTC. Translated, it gives CATSRDQGWAYGYTF.

This clonotype was found a few times. This chain connects TRBV7-9 to TRBJ1-5; no clear D gene. The length of the CDR3 is 13 residues. Germline CDR1 reads SEHNR; CDR2 reads FQNEAQ (reference sequence). Trimming took 0 bases from V and 6 from J, leaving 6 bases between them. The chain's CDR3 is CASSLAASQPQHF. The CDR3 region has the DNA TGTGCCAGCAGCTTAGCCGCGTCTCAGCCCCAGCATTTT.

The genes are TRBV5-6 and TRBJ1-5; D possibly corresponds to TRBD1 (6 bases). Germline lookup yields CDR1 SGHDT and CDR2 YYEEEE. V was trimmed by 5 bases and J by 7 bases, leaving 16 bases between them. CDR3 length: 14 amino acids. In DNA form, the CDR3 reads TGTGCCAGCAGTTCCAGGGGCCGGTGGCAGCCCCAGCATTTT. Encoded protein: CASSSRGRWQPQHF.

The rearrangement links TRBV12-3 or TRBV12-4 to TRBJ2-2; 14 bases align to TRBD2. The CDR3 is 16 amino acids. J was trimmed by 4 bases and V by 3 bases; bases with no gene match: 1. The DNA of the CDR3 is TGTGCCAGCAGTTTGGGACTAGCGGGAGTCACCGGGGAGCTGTTTTTT. The encoded protein is CASSLGLAGVTGELFF.

This chain links TRBV5-5 with TRBJ2-1, with D possibly TRBD2 on 6 matching bases. The CDR3 loop spans 14 amino acids. In germline, CDR1 is SGHKS, CDR2 YYEKEE (reference sequence). The germline V and J ends were trimmed by 2 bases and 5 bases, with 11 bases remaining between them. The CDR3 DNA reads as TGTGCCAGCAGCTTTCCGGGAGCTGACAATGAGCAGTTCTTC. This sequence encodes CASSFPGADNEQFF. The full variable domain, rest sourced from reference TRBV5-5 and TRBJ2-1, is DAGVTQSPTHLIKTRGQQVTLRCSPISGHKSVSWYQQVLGQGPQFIFQYYEKEERGRGNFPDRFSARQFPNYSSELNVNALLLGDSALYLCASSFPGADNEQFFGPGTRLTVL.

V and J are TRBV29-1 and TRBJ2-1; D is ambiguous. CDR1 and CDR2 from the germline V gene are SQVTM and ANQGSEA. Trimming left V 4 bases short and J 0 bases short, with 13 bases between. This CDR3 is 15 amino acids long. CDR3 DNA sequence: TGCAGCGTTGCTGGGCTACCAAGCTCCTACAATGAGCAGTTCTTC. This sequence encodes CSVAGLPSSYNEQFF.

The sample holds a few counts of this clonotype. This chain connects TRBV5-5 to TRBJ1-1; TRBD1 matches 10 bases. Trimming removed 3 bases from V and 10 bases from J; junction bases left unmatched: 6. The germline gives CDR1 SGHKS, CDR2 YYEKEE (reference sequence). This CDR3 comprises 13 residues. The CDR3 here is CASSWDRGRSAFF. The DNA for the CDR3 is TGTGCCAGCAGCTGGGACAGGGGAAGGTCAGCTTTCTTT.

There are a few counts of this clonotype. The rearrangement links TRBV27 to TRBJ2-7, with a tentative D call TRBD1 (5 bases). In germline, CDR1 is MNHEY, CDR2 SMNVEV (reference sequence). This CDR3 is 13 amino acids long. The V end was cut by 8 bases, the J end by 2 bases, with 13 bases between. Written as DNA, the CDR3 is TGTGCCAGCGTGGAGTCAGGGACCTACGAGCAGTACTTC. The encoded protein is CASVESGTYEQYF.

The chain has TRBV9 and TRBJ2-7; no clear D. There are 12 residues in the CDR3. Germline CDR1 SGDLS, CDR2 YYNGEE. V was trimmed by 3 bases and J by 2 bases, leaving 6 bases between them. CDR3 in amino acids: CASSAGPYEQYF. CDR3 DNA: TGTGCCAGCAGCGCCGGACCCTACGAGCAGTACTTC.

The chain joins TRBV18 to TRBJ1-1, with a weak D call TRBD1 (5 bases). Trimming removed 2 bases from V and 2 bases from J, with 12 bases in between. This CDR3 region has 15 residues. Germline V lookup: CDR1 KGHSH, CDR2 LQKENI. The CDR3 bases are TGTGCCAGCTCACCAGAAACAGGCGAAAACACTGAAGCTTTCTTT. Amino acids: CASSPETGENTEAFF.

V and J are TRBV7-9 and TRBJ1-4; TRBD1 aligns across 8 bases. From germline, CDR1 is SEHNR and CDR2 FQNEAQ (reference sequence). This CDR3 comprises 19 residues. V lost 5 bases to trimming and J lost 3 bases; unmatched junction nucleotides: 17. The CDR3 protein is CASSPMSGTGGVANEKLFF. In DNA form, the CDR3 reads TGTGCCAGCAGCCCCATGTCCGGGACAGGTGGGGTAGCTAATGAAAAACTGTTTTTT.

V and J are TRBV9 and TRBJ2-2, with D perhaps matching TRBD2 (5 bases). The V gene's germline CDR1 is SGDLS and CDR2 YYNGEE. This CDR3 contains 16 residues. The V end lost 0 bases, the J end lost 1 base, and 10 bases lay between the germline ends. The CDR3 nucleotides read TGTGCCAGCAGCGTAGCCGAGGGCAAGAACACCGGGGAGCTGTTTTTT. It translates to CASSVAEGKNTGELFF.

The V and J genes are TRBV29-1 and TRBJ2-7; D is undetermined. Trimming stripped 7 bases from V and 2 bases from J, with 18 bases between. The germline V gene encodes CDR1 SQVTM and CDR2 ANQGSEA. This CDR3 spans 14 amino acids. CDR3 DNA: TGCAGCGCCCTAGGATACGTAAACACCTACGAGCAGTACTTC. Protein: CSALGYVNTYEQYF.

The chain has TRBV27 and TRBJ2-5, with D uncertain. The germline V gene has CDR1 MNHEY and CDR2 SMNVEV (reference sequence). Trimming removed 2 bases from V and 3 bases from J, with 7 bases in between. This CDR3 spans 13 amino acids. CDR3 protein: CASSLRTEETQYF. The DNA of the CDR3 is TGTGCCAGCAGTTTAAGGACGGAAGAGACCCAGTACTTC.

Comment on this clonotype: Sequence at one end of the junction differs from germline and may be a read error. This chain joins TRBV27 and TRBJ2-3, with 8 bases that match TRBD1. CDR3 length: 13 residues. Per the germline V gene, CDR1 is MNHEY and CDR2 is SMNVEV (reference sequence). The CDR3 spells CTWTGPSTDTQYF. As DNA, the CDR3 is TGCACATGGACAGGGCCTAGCACAGATACGCAGTATTTT.

This sequence joins TRBV29-1 and TRBJ1-2; D possibly corresponds to TRBD1 (6 bases). This CDR3 is 15 amino acids long. V was cut by 0 bases and J by 6 bases, with 17 bases left in between. CDR1 is SQVTM, CDR2 ANQGSEA, per germline. The CDR3 DNA reads as TGCAGCGTTGAAGATTTAGGGTTAGGGGGAAATGGCTACACCTTC. This codes for CSVEDLGLGGNGYTF.